This T cell receptor (beta chain) was sequenced in a study of T cell changes during pregnancy in multiple sclerosis. V was shortened by 0 bases and J by 0 bases, with 15 bases between the two germline ends. The germline V gene encodes CDR1 SGHRS and CDR2 YFSETQ. CDR3 length: 18 residues. Only one count was recorded for this clone. Clones were read by immunoSEQ multiplex PCR, and TCRdb kept only the in-frame ones, dropping some. The sample gives around 30,000 clones, roughly 90% of which show up once; about 0.58% is in the top ten. The rearrangement joins TRBV5-1 to TRBJ2-2; TRBD1 is a possible D gene (5 bases). The specimen comprised CD4+ T cells from peripheral blood mononuclear cells, sampled in the third trimester of pregnancy. This sequence was found in a female donor in good health, enrolled as a control in a pregnancy study. The chain's CDR3 is CASSLALVDKPNTGELFF. Written as DNA, the CDR3 is TGCGCCAGCAGCTTGGCCCTCGTGGACAAACCGAACACCGGGGAGCTGTTTTTT.